A selection of T cell receptor beta chains follows, all from one sample in a study of blood T cell repertoires in COVID-19. Some clones are missing from TCRdb's copy, which holds only in-frame ones; the method was immunoSEQ multiplex PCR. This sample has 60,000 or so clones, with 60% to 85% found just once. The sequenced material came from peripheral blood. Receptors were obtained from a human donor in a cohort sampled during active COVID-19. Both conserved end residues are part of each CDR3.

v_gene	j_gene	CDR3aa
TRBV27	TRBJ2-7	CASSLGTGAPYEQYF
TRBV10-2	TRBJ1-1	CASSESTGLGAFF
TRBV11-2	TRBJ2-5	CASSLYSQGARETQYF
TRBV4-1	TRBJ2-7	CASSRTSGSVDEQYF
TRBV2	TRBJ2-7	CASSDVGQGYEQYF
TRBV5-8	TRBJ2-1	CASSRDPDASYNEQFF
TRBV5-1	TRBJ1-1	CASSSRLRQSETEAFF
TRBV19	TRBJ1-2	CASSLGPEYGYTF
TRBV19	TRBJ2-7	CASSIAMGHEQYF
TRBV11-2	TRBJ2-3	CASSREAGTDTQYF
TRBV20-1	TRBJ1-2	CSASSRGISGYTF
TRBV19	TRBJ1-5	CASMPPREKPQHF
TRBV7-9	TRBJ2-7	CASSQDRVNEQYF
TRBV4-1	TRBJ2-7	CASSLSQRDRSYEQYF
TRBV6-2/TRBV6-3	TRBJ1-5	CASRPSYHRGTYNQPQHF
TRBV12-3/TRBV12-4	TRBJ2-7	CASSLGQYEQYF
TRBV18	TRBJ2-7	CASSPRGGRASYEQYF
TRBV7-9	TRBJ2-7	CASSLAGQGTEQYF
TRBV6-5	TRBJ2-7	CASSYSGTGVHEQYF
TRBV27	TRBJ2-7	CASSPSLAGGPYEQYF
TRBV5-4	TRBJ2-7	CASSLAQGQGHPYEQYF
TRBV27	TRBJ1-6	CASKRTDNSPLHF
TRBV18	TRBJ1-1	CASSPFSSRGEAFF
TRBV18	TRBJ1-1	CASSGTGGRNTEAFF
TRBV28	TRBJ1-5	CASRGREYQPQHF
TRBV5-1	TRBJ1-5	CASSLGGNNQPQHF
TRBV7-9	TRBJ2-2	CASSLDPGLAVTGELFF
TRBV28	TRBJ2-7	CASSLSGRAGQYF
TRBV18	TRBJ2-2	CASSPRLGRNTGELFF
TRBV7-2	TRBJ2-7	CASSKAGLYEQYF
TRBV19	TRBJ1-2	CASSPELVSYGYTF
TRBV28	TRBJ1-1	CASSTTRKNTEAFF
TRBV10-1	TRBJ1-1	CASSDNRGRGAAFF
TRBV2	TRBJ2-7	CASSERSGWAYEQYF
TRBV6-1	TRBJ1-2	CASSEALGTGNYGYTF
TRBV2	TRBJ2-5	CASTERRAQETQYF
TRBV3-1/TRBV3-2	TRBJ2-7	CASSQGGLAGAGQYF
TRBV6-5	TRBJ2-3	CASRDGQGTQYF
TRBV11-2	TRBJ2-1	CASSLVEGGSYNEQFF
TRBV30	TRBJ1-1	CAWGDRMNTEAFF
TRBV28	TRBJ2-1	CASSWGPYNEQFF
TRBV5-1	TRBJ1-3	CASSLDIGGSGNTIYF
TRBV5-1	TRBJ1-1	CASSLVSVNTEAFF
TRBV5-1	TRBJ1-5	CASSLGHSNQPQHF
TRBV27	TRBJ1-1	CASSFNRGAEAFF